What follows describes a single T cell receptor beta chain. The antigen remains unidentified. Per the study methods: ImmunoSEQ supplied junction-only sequences lacking quality scores, so filtering was different. The table came from immunoSEQ multiplex PCR; TCRdb's copy has only in-frame clones and leaves some out. Clone size and V and J calls were adopted from that table, with D and trimming inferred from the DNA. The table has roughly 2.6 million clones, around 90% seen once. This entry is derived from a study of shared clonotypes between healthy human individuals. Points from the study as a whole: The represented genetic and exposure-history diversity was limited by the small number of donors. Clonotype sharing across several donors was observed for roughly 5% of naive CD4 clonotypes.

Sequenced: naive CD4+ T cells sorted from blood. Regarding subset: CD45RA+ positively selected. The origin of this receptor is a young man in good health.

CDR3 coding DNA: TGTGCCAGTAGTCGACTAGCGGGGGTCTCCTACGAGCAGTACTTC. This codes for CASSRLAGVSYEQYF. The genes are TRBV19 and TRBJ2-7; TRBD2 matches 12 bases. CDR1 LNHDA and CDR2 SQIVND come from the germline V gene (reference sequence). V trimming: 5 bases; J trimming: 0 bases; junction bases outside the gene matches: 2. This CDR3 has 15 residues.